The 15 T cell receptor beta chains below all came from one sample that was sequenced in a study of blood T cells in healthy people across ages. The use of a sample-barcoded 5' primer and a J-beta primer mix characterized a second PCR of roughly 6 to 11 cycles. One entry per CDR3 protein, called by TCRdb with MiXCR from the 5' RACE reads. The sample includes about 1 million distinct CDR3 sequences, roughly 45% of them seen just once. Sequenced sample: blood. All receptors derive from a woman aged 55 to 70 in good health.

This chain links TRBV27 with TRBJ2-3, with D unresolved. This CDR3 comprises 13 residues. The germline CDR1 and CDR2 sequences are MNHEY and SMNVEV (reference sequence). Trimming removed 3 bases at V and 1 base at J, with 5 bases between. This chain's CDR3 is CASSFFGTDTQYF. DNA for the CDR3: TGTGCCAGCAGTTTTTTCGGCACAGATACGCAGTATTTT.

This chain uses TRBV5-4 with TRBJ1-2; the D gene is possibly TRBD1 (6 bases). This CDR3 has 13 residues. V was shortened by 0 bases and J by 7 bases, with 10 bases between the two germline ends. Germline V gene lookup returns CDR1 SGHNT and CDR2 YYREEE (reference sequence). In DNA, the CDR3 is TGTGCCAGCAGCTTGGACAGGGTGCGTGGCTACACCTTC. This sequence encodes CASSLDRVRGYTF.

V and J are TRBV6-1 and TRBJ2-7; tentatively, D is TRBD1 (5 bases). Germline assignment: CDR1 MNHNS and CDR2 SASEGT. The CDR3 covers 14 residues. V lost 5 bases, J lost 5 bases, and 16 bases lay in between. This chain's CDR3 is CASSPRTFNDEQYF. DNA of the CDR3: TGTGCCAGCAGTCCCAGGACATTTAACGACGAGCAGTACTTC.

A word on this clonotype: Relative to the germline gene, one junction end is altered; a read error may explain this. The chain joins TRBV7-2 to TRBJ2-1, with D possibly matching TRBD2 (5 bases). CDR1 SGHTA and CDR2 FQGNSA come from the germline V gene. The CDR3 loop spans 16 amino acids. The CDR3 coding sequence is TGTGCCAGCAGCTTGAGGAGGAGCGCCTCCCACAATGAGCAGTTCTTC. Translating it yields CASSLRRSASHNEQFF.

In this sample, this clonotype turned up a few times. The DNA for the CDR3 is TGTGCCAGCTCACCACCCGGGACTAGCGTTTCCTACGAGCAGTACTTC. Translation gives CASSPPGTSVSYEQYF. The chain links TRBV18 to TRBJ2-7; 10 bases fit TRBD2. Germline CDR1 reads KGHSH; CDR2 reads LQKENI. The CDR3 sequence is 16 residues long. V was pared by 0 bases and J by 1 base, with 3 bases of the junction left unmatched.

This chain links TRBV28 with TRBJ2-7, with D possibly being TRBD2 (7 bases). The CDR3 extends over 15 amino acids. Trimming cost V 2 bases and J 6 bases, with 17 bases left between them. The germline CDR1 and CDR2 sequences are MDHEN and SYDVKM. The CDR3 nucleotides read TGTGCCAGCAGTTTAGAGGAGGGGGGGATTGGCGAGCAGTACTTC. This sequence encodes CASSLEEGGIGEQYF.

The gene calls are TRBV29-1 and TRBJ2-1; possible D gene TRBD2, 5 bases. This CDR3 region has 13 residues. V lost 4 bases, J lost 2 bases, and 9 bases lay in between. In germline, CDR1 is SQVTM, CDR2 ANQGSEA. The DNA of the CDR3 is TGCAGCGTTGTGCTAGCCCCCTACAATGAGCAGTTCTTC. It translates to CSVVLAPYNEQFF.

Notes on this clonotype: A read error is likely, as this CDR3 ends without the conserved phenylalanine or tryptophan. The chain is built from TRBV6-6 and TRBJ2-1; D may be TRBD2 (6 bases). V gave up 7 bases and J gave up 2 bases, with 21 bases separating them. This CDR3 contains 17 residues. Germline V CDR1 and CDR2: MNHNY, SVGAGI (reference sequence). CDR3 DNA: TGTGCCAGCACCCCCGAGCGGGCAGCAAATACCTACAATGAGCAGTTCTTA. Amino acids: CASTPERAANTYNEQFL.

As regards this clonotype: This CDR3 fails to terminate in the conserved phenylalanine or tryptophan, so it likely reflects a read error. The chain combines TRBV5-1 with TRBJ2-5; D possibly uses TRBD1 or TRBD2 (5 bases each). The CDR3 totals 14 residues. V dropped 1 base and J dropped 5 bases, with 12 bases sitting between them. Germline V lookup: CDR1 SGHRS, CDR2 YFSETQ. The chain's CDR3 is CASSLMGEKETQYI. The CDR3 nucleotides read TGCGCCAGCAGCTTGATGGGGGAGAAGGAGACCCAGTACATC.

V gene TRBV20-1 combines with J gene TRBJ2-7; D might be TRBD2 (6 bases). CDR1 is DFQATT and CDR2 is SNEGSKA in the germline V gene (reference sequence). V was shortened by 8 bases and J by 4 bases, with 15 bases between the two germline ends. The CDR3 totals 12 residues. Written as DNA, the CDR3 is TGCAGTCCCAAACGGGACTTTTACGAGCAGTACTTC. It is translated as CSPKRDFYEQYF.

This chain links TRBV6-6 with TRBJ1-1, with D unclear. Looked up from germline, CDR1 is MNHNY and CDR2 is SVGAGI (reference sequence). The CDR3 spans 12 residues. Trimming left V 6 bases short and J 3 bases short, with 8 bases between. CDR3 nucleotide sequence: TGTGCCAGCAGCAGGTCGGACACTGAAGCTTTCTTT. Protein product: CASSRSDTEAFF.

The CDR3, as DNA: TGTGCCAGCAGCCAAGGGACAGACTATGGCTACACCTTC. This translates into CASSQGTDYGYTF. The chain couples TRBV4-2 to TRBJ1-2; perhaps TRBD1 as D (6 bases). Between the trimmed V and J ends, which lost 1 base and 3 bases, there was a span of 6 bases. The germline gives CDR1 LGHNA, CDR2 YNFKEQ. The CDR3 consists of 13 residues.

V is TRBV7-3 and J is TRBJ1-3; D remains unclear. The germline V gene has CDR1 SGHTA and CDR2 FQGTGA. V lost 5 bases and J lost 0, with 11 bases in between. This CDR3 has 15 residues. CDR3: CASSRDGHSGNTIYF. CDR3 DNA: TGTGCCAGCAGCCGCGACGGGCACTCTGGAAACACCATATATTTT.

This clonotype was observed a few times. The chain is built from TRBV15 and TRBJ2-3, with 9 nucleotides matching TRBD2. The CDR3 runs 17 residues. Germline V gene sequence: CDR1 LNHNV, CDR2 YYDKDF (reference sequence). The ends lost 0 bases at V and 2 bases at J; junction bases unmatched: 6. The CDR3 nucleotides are TGTGCCACCAGCAGAGATCGGGCTAGCGGGGCCACAGATACGCAGTATTTT. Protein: CATSRDRASGATDTQYF.

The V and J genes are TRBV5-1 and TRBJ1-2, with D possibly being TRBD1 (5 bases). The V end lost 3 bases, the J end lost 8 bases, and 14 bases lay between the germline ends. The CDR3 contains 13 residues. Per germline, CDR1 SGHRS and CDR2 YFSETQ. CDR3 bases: TGCGCCAGCAGCTGGGAGGGGTCTTGGGGCTACACCTTC. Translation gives CASSWEGSWGYTF.